This record covers a single TCR beta chain. Its antigen is not identified. The sample comes from a study of T-cell memory formation after mild COVID-19. TCRdb passed the 5' RACE reads through MiXCR, listing each CDR3 protein once. The table shows about 340,000 distinct CDR3 sequences, with roughly 15% occurring only once. Study-wide points: Clones that contracted from day 15 to 85 had balanced CD4/CD8; later expanders were CD4+ biased.

The sequence derives from a man younger than 35 who had mild COVID-19 (a few samples of this study predate the infection). Cell type and time point are not known. The source material was PBMCs or a T cell subset sorted from them (not recorded which).

The CDR3, as DNA: TGTGCCAGCAGTGAAATGGGGCGGGATACGCAGTATTTT. It specifies CASSEMGRDTQYF. J is TRBJ2-3 and V is TRBV2, with a weak D call TRBD1 (5 bases). The CDR3 extends over 13 amino acids. Germline V gene data show CDR1 as SNHLY and CDR2 as FYNNEI. Trimming cost V 2 bases and J 6 bases, with 9 bases left between them.